Given below is one T cell receptor beta chain in context. These data belong to a study of CD8+CD57+ T cells in acquired aplastic anemia. The CDR3 totals 14 residues. V shed 2 bases and J 8 bases; nucleotides not matched to a gene: 11. The germline CDR1 and CDR2 sequences are DFQATT and SNEGSKA (reference sequence). Genomic DNA, serving as template, underwent TCR beta VDJ and CDR3 profiling. TCRdb itself ran the reads through MiXCR, one entry per CDR3 protein. The table shows around 130,000 distinct CDR3 sequences, with around 46% occurring only once. The sample comprised sorted CD4+, CD8+, or CD8+CD57+ T cells (not recorded which) from PBMCs. The chain carries TRBV20-1 and TRBJ2-5; TRBD1 matches 7 bases. This clonotype was obtained from a human donor in good health, serving as a control. The DNA for the CDR3 is TGCAGTGCTAGAAGCAGGACAGGAGACGAAACCCAGTACTTC. Translation gives CSARSRTGDETQYF.